This record concerns one T cell receptor (beta chain) sequence. The antigen is undetermined. The germline CDR1 and CDR2 sequences are MDHEN and SYDVKM. The ends lost 1 base at V and 4 bases at J; junction bases unmatched: 9. CDR3 length: 16 amino acids. This entry comes from a study of shared clonotypes between healthy human individuals. Study background: Per donor, CD8 memory used one plate, CD8 naive used two, CD4 memory used three and CD4 naive used three. Study results and caveats: The study found lower generation probabilities in non-shared clonotypes than in those shared by all four donors.

Naive CD8 populations comprised CD45RO-negative cells positively selected for CCR7, excluding terminally differentiated effector memory CD45RA+ cells. The data were produced by immunoSEQ multiplex PCR, yet TCRdb's version contains in-frame clones alone and is incomplete. This sample yields hundreds of thousands of clones, of which about 95% are seen a single time; about 0.11% belongs to the top ten. The genes are TRBV28 and TRBJ1-1, with TRBD1 identical over 7 bases. This TCR was recovered from a woman aged 25-40 years in good health. The source material was naive CD8+ T cells sorted from blood. The CDR3 region has the DNA TGTGCCAGCAGTTTATTCTCGAGCAGGGGGAGCACTGAAGCTTTCTTT. Translating gives CASSLFSSRGSTEAFF. Full variable domain (outside the CDR3, taken from reference TRBV28 and TRBJ1-1): DVKVTQSSRYLVKRTGEKVFLECVQDMDHENMFWYRQDPGLGLRLIYFSYDVKMKEKGDIPEGYSVSREKKERFSLILESASTNQTSMYLCASSLFSSRGSTEAFFGQGTRLTVV.